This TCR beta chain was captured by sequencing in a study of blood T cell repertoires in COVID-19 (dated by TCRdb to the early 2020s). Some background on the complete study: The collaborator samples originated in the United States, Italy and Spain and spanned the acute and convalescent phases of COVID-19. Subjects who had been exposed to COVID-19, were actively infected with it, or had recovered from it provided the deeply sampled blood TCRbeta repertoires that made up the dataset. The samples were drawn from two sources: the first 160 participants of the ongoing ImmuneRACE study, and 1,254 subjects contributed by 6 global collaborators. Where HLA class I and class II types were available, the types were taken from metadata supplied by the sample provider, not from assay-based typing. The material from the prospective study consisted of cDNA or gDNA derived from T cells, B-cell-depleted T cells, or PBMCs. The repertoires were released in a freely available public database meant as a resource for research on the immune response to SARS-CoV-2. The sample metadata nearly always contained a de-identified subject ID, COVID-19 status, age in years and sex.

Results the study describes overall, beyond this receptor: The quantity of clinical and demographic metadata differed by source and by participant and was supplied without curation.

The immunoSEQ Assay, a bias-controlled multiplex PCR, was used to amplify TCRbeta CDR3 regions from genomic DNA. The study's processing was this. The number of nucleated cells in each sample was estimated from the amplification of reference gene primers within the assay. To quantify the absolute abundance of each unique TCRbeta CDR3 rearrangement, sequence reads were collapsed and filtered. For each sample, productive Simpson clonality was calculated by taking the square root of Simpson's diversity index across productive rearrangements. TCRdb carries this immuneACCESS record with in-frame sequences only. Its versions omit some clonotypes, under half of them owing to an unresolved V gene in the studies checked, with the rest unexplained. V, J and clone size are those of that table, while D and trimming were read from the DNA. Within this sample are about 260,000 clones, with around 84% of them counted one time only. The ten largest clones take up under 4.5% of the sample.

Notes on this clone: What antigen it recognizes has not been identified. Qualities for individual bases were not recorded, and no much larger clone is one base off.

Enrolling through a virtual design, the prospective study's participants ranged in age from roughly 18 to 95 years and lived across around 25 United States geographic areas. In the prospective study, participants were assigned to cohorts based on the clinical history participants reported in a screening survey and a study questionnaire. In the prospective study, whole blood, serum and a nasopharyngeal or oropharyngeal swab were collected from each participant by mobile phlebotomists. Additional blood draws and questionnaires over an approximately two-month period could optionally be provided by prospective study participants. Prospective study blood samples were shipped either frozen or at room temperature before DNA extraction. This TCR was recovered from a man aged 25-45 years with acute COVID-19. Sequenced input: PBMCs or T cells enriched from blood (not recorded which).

In nucleotides, the sequence is TGCAGCGGTTCGGGGGGGCCAGTCAATGAGCAGTTCTTC. It is translated as CSGSGGPVNEQFF. The rearrangement combines TRBV29-1 with TRBJ2-1; TRBD2 matches 8 bases in the middle. The germline V gene sets CDR1 to SQVTM and CDR2 to ANQGSEA. At the junction V is shortened by 7 bases and J by 6 bases; bases outside the gene matches: 8. From cysteine to phenylalanine, the CDR3 is 13 amino acids long. CDR3 DNA only is kept here, 39 bases in frame from base 1.